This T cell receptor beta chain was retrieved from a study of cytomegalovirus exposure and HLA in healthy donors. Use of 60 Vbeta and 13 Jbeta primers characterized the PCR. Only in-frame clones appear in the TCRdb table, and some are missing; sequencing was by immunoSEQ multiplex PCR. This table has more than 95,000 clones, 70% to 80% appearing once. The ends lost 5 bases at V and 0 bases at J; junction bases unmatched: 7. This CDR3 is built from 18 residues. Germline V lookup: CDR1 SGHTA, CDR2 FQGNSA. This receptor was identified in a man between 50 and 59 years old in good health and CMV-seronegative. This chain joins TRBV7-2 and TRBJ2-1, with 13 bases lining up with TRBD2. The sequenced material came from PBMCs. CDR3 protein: CASSHGTSGVSSYNEQFF. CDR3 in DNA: TGTGCCAGCAGCCACGGGACTAGCGGGGTCAGCTCCTACAATGAGCAGTTCTTC.